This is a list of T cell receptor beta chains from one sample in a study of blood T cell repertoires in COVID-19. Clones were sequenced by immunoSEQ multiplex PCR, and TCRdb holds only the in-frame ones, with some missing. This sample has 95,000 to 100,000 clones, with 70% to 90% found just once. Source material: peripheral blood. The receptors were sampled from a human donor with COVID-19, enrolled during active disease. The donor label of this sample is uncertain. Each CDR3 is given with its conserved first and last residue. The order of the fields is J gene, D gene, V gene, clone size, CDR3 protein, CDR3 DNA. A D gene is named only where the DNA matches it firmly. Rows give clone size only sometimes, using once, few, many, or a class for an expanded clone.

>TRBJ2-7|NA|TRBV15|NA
CATSREDSGTYEQYF
TGTGCCACCAGCAGAGAGGACAGCGGGACCTACGAGCAGTACTTC
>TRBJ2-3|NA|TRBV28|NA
CASEGGGFADTQYF
TGTGCCAGCGAGGGGGGGGGCTTCGCAGATACGCAGTATTTT
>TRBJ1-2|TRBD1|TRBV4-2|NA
CASSHRQGAEDYGYTF
TGTGCCAGCAGCCACCGACAGGGGGCGGAGGACTATGGCTACACCTTC
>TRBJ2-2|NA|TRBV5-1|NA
CASSLVRRGRNTGELFF
TGCGCCAGCAGCTTGGTAAGACGTGGGCGGAACACCGGGGAGCTGTTTTTT
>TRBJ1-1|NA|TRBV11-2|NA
CASSLVSGGNTEAFF
TGTGCCAGCAGCTTAGTTTCAGGAGGGAACACTGAAGCTTTCTTT
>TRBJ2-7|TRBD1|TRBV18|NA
CASSPSRTGYEQYF
TGTGCCAGCTCACCAAGCCGGACAGGGTACGAGCAGTACTTC
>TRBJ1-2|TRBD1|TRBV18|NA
CASALRGTIDGYTF
TGTGCCAGCGCGCTCAGGGGGACAATCGATGGCTACACCTTC
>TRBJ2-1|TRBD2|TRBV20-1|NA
CSASRRGAYNEQFF
TGCAGTGCTAGTCGGCGGGGGGCATACAATGAGCAGTTCTTC
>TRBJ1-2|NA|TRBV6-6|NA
CASRPTGDGYTF
TGTGCCAGCAGACCGACAGGAGACGGCTACACCTTC
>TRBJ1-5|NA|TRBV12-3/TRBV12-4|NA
CASSFDRNQPQHF
TGTGCCAGCAGTTTCGACAGGAATCAGCCCCAGCATTTT
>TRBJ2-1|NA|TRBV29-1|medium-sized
CSGAAQGAYNEQFF
TGCAGCGGGGCTGCCCAGGGTGCCTACAATGAGCAGTTCTTC
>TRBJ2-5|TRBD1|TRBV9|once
CASSVGLAGGEETQYF
TGTGCCAGCAGCGTAGGTCTAGCAGGGGGAGAAGAGACCCAGTACTTC
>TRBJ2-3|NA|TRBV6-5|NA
CASSYVGAESDTQYF
TGTGCCAGCAGTTATGTGGGGGCCGAATCAGATACGCAGTATTTT
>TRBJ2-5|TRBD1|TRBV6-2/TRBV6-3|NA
CASSQRDRTYQETQYF
TGTGCCAGCAGTCAGAGGGACAGGACTTACCAAGAGACCCAGTACTTC
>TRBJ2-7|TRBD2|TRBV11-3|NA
CASSLEAGDPYEQYF
TGTGCCAGCAGCTTAGAGGCGGGGGACCCCTACGAGCAGTACTTC
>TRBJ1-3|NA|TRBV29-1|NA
CSVDGGNTIYF
TGCAGCGTCGACGGGGGAAACACCATATATTTT
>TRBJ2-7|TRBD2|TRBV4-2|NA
CASSHPGGGYEQYF
TGTGCCAGCAGCCATCCGGGCGGGGGCTACGAGCAGTACTTC
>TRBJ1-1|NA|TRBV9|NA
CASSVEGGTTAFF
TGTGCCAGCAGCGTAGAGGGAGGGACGACAGCTTTCTTT
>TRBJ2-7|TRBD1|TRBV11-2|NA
CASSPRQGPPYEQYF
TGTGCCAGCAGCCCTAGACAGGGGCCGCCATACGAGCAGTACTTC
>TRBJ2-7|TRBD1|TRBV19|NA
CASSIGQGGTYEQYF
TGTGCCAGTAGTATAGGACAGGGTGGTACCTACGAGCAGTACTTC
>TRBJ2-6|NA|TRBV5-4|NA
CASSWGAGANVLTF
TGTGCCAGCAGCTGGGGGGCTGGGGCCAACGTCCTGACTTTC
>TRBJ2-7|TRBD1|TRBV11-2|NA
CASSLRFTGVYEQYF
TGTGCCAGCAGCCTCCGATTCACAGGGGTGTACGAGCAGTACTTC
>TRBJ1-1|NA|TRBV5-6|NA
CASSLEGGVTEAFF
TGTGCCAGCAGCTTGGAAGGCGGGGTAACTGAAGCTTTCTTT
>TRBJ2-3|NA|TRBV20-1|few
CSAGDFSTSTDTQYF
TGCAGTGCTGGTGACTTCTCAACTAGCACAGATACGCAGTATTTT
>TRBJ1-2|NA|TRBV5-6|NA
CASSPGDNYGYTF
TGTGCCAGCAGCCCCGGTGATAACTATGGCTACACCTTC
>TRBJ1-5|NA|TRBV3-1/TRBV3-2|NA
CASSQDLLNQPQHF
TGTGCCAGCAGCCAAGATCTCCTCAATCAGCCCCAGCATTTT
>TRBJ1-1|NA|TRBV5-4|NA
CASSFSQMNTEAFF
TGTGCCAGCAGCTTTTCACAGATGAACACTGAAGCTTTCTTT
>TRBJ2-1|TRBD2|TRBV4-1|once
CASSQLAGGPYNEQFF
TGCGCCAGCAGCCAGCTAGCGGGGGGCCCCTACAATGAGCAGTTCTTC
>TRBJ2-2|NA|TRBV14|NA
CASSQDSRGELFF
TGTGCCAGCAGCCAAGATTCCCGGGGGGAGCTGTTTTTT
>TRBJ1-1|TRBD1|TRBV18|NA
CASSPTGGSTEAFF
TGTGCCAGCTCACCCACAGGGGGAAGCACTGAAGCTTTCTTT
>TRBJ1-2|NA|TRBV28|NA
CASSSQGDYGYTF
TGTGCCAGCAGTTCACAGGGAGACTATGGCTACACCTTC
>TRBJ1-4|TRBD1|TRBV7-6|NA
CASSLGTGADNEKLFF
TGTGCCAGCAGCTTGGGGACAGGGGCGGATAATGAAAAACTGTTTTTT
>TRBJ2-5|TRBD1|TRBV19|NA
CASSIGDGQGETQYF
TGTGCCAGTAGCATCGGCGATGGACAGGGGGAGACCCAGTACTTC
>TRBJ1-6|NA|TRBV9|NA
CASSGFYRNSPLHF
TGTGCCAGCAGCGGGTTCTACAGGAATTCACCCCTCCACTTT
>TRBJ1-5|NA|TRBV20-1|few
CSASPQGRAQHF
TGCAGTGCTAGTCCCCAGGGAAGGGCCCAGCATTTT
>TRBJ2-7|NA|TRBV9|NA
CASSVRDNQFYEQYF
TGTGCCAGCAGCGTGAGGGATAATCAATTCTACGAGCAGTACTTC
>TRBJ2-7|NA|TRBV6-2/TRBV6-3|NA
CASSPLSYEQYF
TGTGCCAGCAGTCCCCTCTCCTACGAGCAGTACTTC
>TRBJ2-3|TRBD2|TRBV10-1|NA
CASSASGSRDTQYF
TGCGCCAGCAGTGCTAGCGGGAGTAGGGATACGCAGTATTTT
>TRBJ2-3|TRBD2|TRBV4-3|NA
CASRSGGSTDTQYF
TGCGCCAGCAGATCCGGGGGGAGCACAGATACGCAGTATTTT
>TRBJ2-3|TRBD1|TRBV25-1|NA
CASSRDRGWEDTQYF
TGTGCCAGCAGCCGAGACAGGGGGTGGGAAGATACGCAGTATTTT
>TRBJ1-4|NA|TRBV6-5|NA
CASSYSGADEKLFF
TGTGCCAGCAGTTACTCGGGGGCGGATGAAAAACTGTTTTTT
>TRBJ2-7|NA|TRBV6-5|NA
CATRGATYEQYF
TGTGCCACCCGCGGGGCAACCTACGAGCAGTACTTC
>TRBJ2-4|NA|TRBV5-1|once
CASLPLQLLAKNIQYF
TGCGCCAGCCTCCCCCTCCAATTACTAGCCAAAAACATTCAGTACTTC
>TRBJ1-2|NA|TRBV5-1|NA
CASSENQGSGNYGYTF
TGCGCCAGCAGCGAAAATCAGGGGTCTGGTAACTATGGCTACACCTTC
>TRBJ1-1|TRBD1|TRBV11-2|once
CASSWPGQGGTEAFF
TGTGCCAGCAGCTGGCCGGGACAGGGGGGTACTGAAGCTTTCTTT
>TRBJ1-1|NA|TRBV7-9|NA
CASSLVSRDSRAFF
TGTGCCAGCAGCTTAGTTTCCCGGGACTCTAGGGCTTTCTTT
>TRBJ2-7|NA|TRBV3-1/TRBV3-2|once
CASSQDRSVYEQYF
TGTGCCAGCAGCCAAGACAGGTCAGTCTACGAGCAGTACTTC
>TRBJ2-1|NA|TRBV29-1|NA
CSVRVHEQFF
TGCAGCGTCAGGGTCCATGAGCAGTTCTTC
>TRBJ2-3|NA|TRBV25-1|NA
CASSLDSGFTDTQYF
TGTGCCAGCAGTTTGGATAGCGGATTCACAGATACGCAGTATTTT
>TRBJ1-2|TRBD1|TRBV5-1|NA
CASSLATGGEGYTF
TGCGCCAGCAGCTTGGCTACAGGGGGGGAAGGCTACACCTTC
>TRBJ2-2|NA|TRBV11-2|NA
CASSHITGNTGELFF
TGTGCCAGCAGTCACATCACAGGGAACACCGGGGAGCTGTTTTTT
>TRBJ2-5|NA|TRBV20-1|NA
CSASDPRGWQTQYF
TGCAGTGCTAGTGATCCTAGAGGTTGGCAGACCCAGTACTTC